This T cell receptor beta chain was captured by sequencing in a study of type 1 regulatory T cells. This clonotype was recorded only once. Its specificity is unknown. This clone may be a read error of a much larger clone one base away. TCRdb independently ran MiXCR on the reads; one entry per CDR3 protein. The sample shows tens of thousands of distinct CDR3 sequences, 9% to 15% of them seen only once. The germline V gene encodes CDR1 SQVTM and CDR2 ANQGSEA. This CDR3 spans 14 amino acids. The TCR comes from a human donor in good health. The J gene is TRBJ2-2, the V gene TRBV29-1, with D possibly matching TRBD1 (5 bases). Sample: cultured non-Tr1 T cells, either the whole culture or a sorted T cell fraction (not recorded which). In DNA form, the CDR3 reads TGCAGCGTTAAATCTGGGGCGAACACCAGGGAGCTGTTTTTT. Protein product: CSVKSGANTRELFF.